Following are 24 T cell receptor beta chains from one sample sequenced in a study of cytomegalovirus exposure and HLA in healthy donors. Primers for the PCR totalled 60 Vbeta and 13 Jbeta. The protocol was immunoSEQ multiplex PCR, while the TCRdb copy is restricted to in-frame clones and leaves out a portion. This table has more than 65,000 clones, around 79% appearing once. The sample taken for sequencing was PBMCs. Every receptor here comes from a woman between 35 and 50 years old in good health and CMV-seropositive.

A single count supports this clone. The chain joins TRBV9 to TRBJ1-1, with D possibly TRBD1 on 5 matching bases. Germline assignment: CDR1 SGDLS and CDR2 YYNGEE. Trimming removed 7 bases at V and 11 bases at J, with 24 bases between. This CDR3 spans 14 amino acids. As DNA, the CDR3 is TGTGCCAGCGCAAAACCCGGGACTGAGCTCCGGGCTTTCTTT. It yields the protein CASAKPGTELRAFF. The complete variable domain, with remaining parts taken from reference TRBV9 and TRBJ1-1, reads DSGVTQTPKHLITATGQRVTLRCSPRSGDLSVYWYQQSLDQGLQFLIQYYNGEERAKGNILERFSAQQFPDLHSELNLSSLELGDSALYFCASAKPGTELRAFFGQGTRLTVV.

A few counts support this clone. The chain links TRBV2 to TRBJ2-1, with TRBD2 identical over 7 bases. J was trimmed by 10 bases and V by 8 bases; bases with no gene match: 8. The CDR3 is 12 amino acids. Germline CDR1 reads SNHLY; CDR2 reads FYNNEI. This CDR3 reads CASLTGLKEQFF. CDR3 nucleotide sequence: TGTGCCAGCCTAACGGGACTAAAAGAGCAGTTCTTC.

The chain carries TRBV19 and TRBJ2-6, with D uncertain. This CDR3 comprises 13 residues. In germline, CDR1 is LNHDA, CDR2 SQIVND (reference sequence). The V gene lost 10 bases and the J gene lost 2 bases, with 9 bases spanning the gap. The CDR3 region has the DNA TGTGCCACCGTCGCGGCTGGGGCCAACGTCCTGACTTTC. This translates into CATVAAGANVLTF.

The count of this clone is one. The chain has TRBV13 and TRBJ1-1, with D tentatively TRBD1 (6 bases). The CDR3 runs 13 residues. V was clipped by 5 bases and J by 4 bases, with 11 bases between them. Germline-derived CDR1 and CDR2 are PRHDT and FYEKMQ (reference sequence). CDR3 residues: CASSIKGGTEAFF. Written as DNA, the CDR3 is TGTGCCAGCAGCATCAAAGGGGGCACTGAAGCTTTCTTT.

CDR3 residues: CASSTSPRTDTQYF. CDR3 nucleotide sequence: TGTGCCAGCAGCACTTCCCCCCGCACAGATACGCAGTATTTT. The chain is built from TRBV9 and TRBJ2-3; D unresolved. CDR1 SGDLS and CDR2 YYNGEE come from the germline V gene. V was clipped by 4 bases and J by 1 base, with 10 bases between them. The CDR3 is made up of 14 amino acids.

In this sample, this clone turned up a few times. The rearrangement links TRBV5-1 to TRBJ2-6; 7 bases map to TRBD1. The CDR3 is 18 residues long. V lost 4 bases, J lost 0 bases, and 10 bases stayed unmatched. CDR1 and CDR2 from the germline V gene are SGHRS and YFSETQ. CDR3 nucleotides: TGCGCCAGCAGCCTGTGGGAAGGGGGCCGCTCTGGGGCCAACGTCCTGACTTTC. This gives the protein CASSLWEGGRSGANVLTF.

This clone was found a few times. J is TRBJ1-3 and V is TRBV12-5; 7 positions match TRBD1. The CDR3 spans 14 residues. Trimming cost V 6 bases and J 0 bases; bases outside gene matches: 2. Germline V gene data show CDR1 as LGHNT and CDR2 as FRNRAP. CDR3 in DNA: TGTGCTAGTGGCACAGGGGACTCTGGAAACACCATATATTTT. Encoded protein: CASGTGDSGNTIYF.

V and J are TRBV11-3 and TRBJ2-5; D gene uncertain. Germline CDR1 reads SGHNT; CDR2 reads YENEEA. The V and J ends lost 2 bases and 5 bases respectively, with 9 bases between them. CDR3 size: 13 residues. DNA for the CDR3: TGTGCCAGCAGCTTAACCCGACTTGAGACCCAGTACTTC. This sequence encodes CASSLTRLETQYF.

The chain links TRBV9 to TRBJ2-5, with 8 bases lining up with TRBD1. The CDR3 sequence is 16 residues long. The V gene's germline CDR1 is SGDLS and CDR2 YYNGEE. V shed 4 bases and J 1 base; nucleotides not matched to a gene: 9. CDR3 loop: CASSPREDRAQETQYF. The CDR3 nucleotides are TGTGCCAGCAGCCCCCGAGAGGACAGGGCCCAAGAGACCCAGTACTTC.

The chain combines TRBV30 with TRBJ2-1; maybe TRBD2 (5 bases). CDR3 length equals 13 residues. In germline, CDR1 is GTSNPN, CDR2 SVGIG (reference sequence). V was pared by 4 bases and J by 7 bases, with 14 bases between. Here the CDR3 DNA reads TGTGCCTGGACCGGCGGACTTTTTAATGAGCAGTTCTTC. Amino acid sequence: CAWTGGLFNEQFF.

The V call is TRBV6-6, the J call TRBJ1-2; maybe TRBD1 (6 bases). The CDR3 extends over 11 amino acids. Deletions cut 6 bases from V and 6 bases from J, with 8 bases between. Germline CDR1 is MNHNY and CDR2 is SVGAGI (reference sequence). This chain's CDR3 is CASRQGNGYTF. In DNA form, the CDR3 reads TGTGCCAGCAGACAGGGAAATGGCTACACCTTC.

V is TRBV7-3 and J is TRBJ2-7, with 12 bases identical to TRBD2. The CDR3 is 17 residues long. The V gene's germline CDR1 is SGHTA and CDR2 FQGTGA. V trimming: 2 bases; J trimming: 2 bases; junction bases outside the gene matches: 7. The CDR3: CASSLQAASGGAYEQYF. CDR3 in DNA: TGTGCCAGCAGCTTACAGGCAGCTAGCGGGGGGGCCTACGAGCAGTACTTC.

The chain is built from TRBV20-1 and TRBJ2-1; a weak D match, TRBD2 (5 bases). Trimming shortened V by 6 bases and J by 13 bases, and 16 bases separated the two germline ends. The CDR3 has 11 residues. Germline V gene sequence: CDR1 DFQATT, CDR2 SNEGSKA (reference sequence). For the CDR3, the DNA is TGCAGTGCCCCCGACTATCCCTACCAGTTCTTC. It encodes CSAPDYPYQFF.

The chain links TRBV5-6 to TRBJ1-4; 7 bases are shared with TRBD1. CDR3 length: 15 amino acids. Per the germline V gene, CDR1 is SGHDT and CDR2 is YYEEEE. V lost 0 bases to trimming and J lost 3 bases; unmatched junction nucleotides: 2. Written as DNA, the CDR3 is TGTGCCAGCAGCTTGGGGACAGGAGCTAATGAAAAACTGTTTTTT. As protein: CASSLGTGANEKLFF.

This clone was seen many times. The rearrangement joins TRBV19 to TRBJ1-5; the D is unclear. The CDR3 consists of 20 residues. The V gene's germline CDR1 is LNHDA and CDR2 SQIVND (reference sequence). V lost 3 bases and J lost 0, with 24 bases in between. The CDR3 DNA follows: TGTGCCAGTAGTATTTCAACGGCCCCCGGGGATTCATATAGCAATCAGCCCCAGCATTTT. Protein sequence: CASSISTAPGDSYSNQPQHF.

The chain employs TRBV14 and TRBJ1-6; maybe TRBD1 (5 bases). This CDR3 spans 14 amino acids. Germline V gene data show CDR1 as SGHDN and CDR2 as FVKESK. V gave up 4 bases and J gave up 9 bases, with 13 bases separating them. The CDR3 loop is CASSRGVRGSPLHF. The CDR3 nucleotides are TGTGCCAGCAGCCGGGGTGTTAGGGGTTCACCCCTCCACTTT.

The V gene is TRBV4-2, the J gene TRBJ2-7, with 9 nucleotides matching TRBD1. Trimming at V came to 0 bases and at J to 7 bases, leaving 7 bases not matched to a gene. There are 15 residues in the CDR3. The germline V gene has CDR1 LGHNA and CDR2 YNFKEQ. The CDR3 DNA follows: TGTGCCAGCAGCCAAGATCTGGACAGGGGAAGAGAGCAGTACTTC. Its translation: CASSQDLDRGREQYF.

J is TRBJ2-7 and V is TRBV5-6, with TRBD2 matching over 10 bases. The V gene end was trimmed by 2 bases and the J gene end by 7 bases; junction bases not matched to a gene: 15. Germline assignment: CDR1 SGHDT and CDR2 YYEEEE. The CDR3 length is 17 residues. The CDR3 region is CASSFPVAGGQEGEQYF. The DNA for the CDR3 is TGTGCCAGCAGCTTCCCCGTAGCGGGAGGCCAGGAGGGTGAGCAGTACTTC.

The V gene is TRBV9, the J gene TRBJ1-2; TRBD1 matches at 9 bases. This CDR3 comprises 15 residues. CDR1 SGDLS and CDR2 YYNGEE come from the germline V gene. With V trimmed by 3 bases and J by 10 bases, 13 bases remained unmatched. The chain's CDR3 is CASSGAGGTGFDYTF. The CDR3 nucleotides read TGTGCCAGCAGCGGAGCCGGAGGGACAGGGTTTGACTACACCTTC.

Here the CDR3 DNA reads TGCGCCAGCAGCTTGGGGCCTGAAGCTTTCTTT. It is translated as CASSLGPEAFF. This chain uses TRBV5-1 with TRBJ1-1, with unresolved D. The V gene lost 0 bases and the J gene lost 6 bases, with 3 bases spanning the gap. The CDR3 has 11 residues. Germline assignment: CDR1 SGHRS and CDR2 YFSETQ.

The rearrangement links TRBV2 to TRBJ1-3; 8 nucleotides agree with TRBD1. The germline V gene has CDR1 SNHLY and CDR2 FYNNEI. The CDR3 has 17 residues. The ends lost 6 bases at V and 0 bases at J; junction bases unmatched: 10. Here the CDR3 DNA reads TGTGCCAGCAGGAAGTCCCCGGACAGGGTCTCTGGAAACACCATATATTTT. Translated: CASRKSPDRVSGNTIYF.

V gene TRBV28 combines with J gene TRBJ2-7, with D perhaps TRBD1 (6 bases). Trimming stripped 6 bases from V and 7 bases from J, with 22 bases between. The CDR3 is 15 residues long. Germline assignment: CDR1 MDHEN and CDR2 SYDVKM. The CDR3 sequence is CASSVTKTGAGEQYF. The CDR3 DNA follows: TGTGCCAGCAGCGTAACTAAGACAGGAGCAGGTGAGCAGTACTTC.

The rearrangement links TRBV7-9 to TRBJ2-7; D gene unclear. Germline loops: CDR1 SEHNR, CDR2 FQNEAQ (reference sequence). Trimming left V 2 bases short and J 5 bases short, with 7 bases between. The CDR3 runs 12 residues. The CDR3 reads CASSLLFHEQYF. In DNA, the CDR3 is TGTGCCAGCAGCTTACTCTTCCACGAGCAGTACTTC.

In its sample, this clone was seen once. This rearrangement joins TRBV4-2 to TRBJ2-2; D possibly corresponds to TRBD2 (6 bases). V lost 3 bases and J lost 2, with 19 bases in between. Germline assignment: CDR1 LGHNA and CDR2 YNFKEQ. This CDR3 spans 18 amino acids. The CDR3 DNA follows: TGTGCCAGCAGCCATCCGGGACTCCCCTTGGCCAACACCGGGGAGCTGTTTTTT. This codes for CASSHPGLPLANTGELFF.